The rows below give T cell receptor beta chains drawn from one sample of a study of T cell responses to AZD1222 COVID-19 vaccine. The assay was immunoSEQ multiplex PCR, and TCRdb's table has in-frame clones only and misses some. This repertoire shows under 100,000 clones, about 88% found once; its top ten account for less than 3.5%. This material consisted of peripheral blood, taken on day 0 of AZD1222 vaccination. The receptors come from an adult in good health. The CDR3 runs from the conserved cysteine through the conserved F or W.

J gene,V gene,CDR3 protein
TRBJ2-3,TRBV3-1/TRBV3-2,CASSQETSLNTDTQYF
TRBJ2-7,TRBV4-3,CASSQDIVYEQYF
TRBJ2-2,TRBV28,CASSAPNTGELFF
TRBJ2-4,TRBV6-6,CASSYSLGRTKNIQYF
TRBJ2-1,TRBV10-3,CAISERTSGLSQEDNEQFF
TRBJ1-5,TRBV28,CASSLGTGGWQPQHF
TRBJ2-7,TRBV7-3,CASSLNLAGWGEQYF
TRBJ2-7,TRBV11-3,CASSPGRTYEQYF
TRBJ2-7,TRBV28,CASSLAGVGQYF
TRBJ2-5,TRBV2,CASSRQTLETQYF